This T cell receptor beta chain stems from a study of OX40 agonist ivuxolimab in advanced cancers. The overall study: Each patient was given ivuxolimab into a vein every 2 weeks, at 0.01 to 10 mg/kg.

The germline V gene encodes CDR1 MDHEN and CDR2 SYDVKM. V lost 3 bases and J lost 6, with 13 bases in between. The CDR3 has 14 amino acids. Patients with autoimmune history or systemic immunosuppression were excluded. Produced via immunoSEQ multiplex PCR; TCRdb's table is partial and in-frame only. The sample yields some 96,000 clones, approximately 91% seen once. This sample comprised CD4+ or CD8+ T cells sorted from blood, obtained in a trial of the OX40 agonist ivuxolimab. V is TRBV28 and J is TRBJ2-3, with D hard to call. This TCR derives from an adult with an advanced solid tumor such as melanoma, head and neck, liver or kidney cancer. The CDR3 loop is CASSFWAARDTQYF. CDR3 nucleotide sequence: TGTGCCAGCAGTTTCTGGGCAGCCCGCGATACGCAGTATTTT.